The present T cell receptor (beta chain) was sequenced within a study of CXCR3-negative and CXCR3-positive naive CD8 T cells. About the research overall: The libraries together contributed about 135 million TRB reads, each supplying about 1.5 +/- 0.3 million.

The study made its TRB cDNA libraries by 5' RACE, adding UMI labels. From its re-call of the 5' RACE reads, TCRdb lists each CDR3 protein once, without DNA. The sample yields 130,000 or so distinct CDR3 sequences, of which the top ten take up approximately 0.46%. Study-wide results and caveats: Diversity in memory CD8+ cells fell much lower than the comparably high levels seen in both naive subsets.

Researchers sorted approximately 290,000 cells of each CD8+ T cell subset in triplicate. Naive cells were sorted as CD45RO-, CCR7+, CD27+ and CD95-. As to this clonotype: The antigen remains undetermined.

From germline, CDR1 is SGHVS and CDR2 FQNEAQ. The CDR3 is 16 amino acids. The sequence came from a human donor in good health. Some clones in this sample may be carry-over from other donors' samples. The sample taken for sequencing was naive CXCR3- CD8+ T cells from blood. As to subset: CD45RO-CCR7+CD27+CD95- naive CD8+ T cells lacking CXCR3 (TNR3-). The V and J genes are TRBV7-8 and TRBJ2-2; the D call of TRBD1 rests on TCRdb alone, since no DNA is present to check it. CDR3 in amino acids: CASSPIPGQGAGELFF.